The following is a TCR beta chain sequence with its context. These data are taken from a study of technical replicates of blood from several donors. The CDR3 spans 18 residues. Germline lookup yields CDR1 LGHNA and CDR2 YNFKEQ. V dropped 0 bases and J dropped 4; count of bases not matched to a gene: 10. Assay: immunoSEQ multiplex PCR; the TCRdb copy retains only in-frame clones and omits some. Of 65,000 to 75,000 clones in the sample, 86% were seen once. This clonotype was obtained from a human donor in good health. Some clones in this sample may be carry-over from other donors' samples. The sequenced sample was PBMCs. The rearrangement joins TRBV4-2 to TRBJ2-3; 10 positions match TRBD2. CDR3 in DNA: TGTGCCAGCAGCCAAGAACCGGGACTAGCGACCAAGGCAGATACGCAGTATTTT. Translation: CASSQEPGLATKADTQYF.